These T cell receptor beta chains were read from a single sample in a study of cytomegalovirus exposure and HLA in healthy donors. The table came from immunoSEQ multiplex PCR; TCRdb's copy has only in-frame clones and leaves some out. Here the sample spans under 70,000 clones, approximately 71% being singletons. The sample was PBMCs. The receptors derive from a man in his forties in good health and CMV-seropositive. Both conserved end residues are trimmed from each CDR3. A D gene is named only where the DNA matches it firmly. Clone sizes are given selectively: once, few, many, or a class where the clone is expanded.

V,size,length,D,CDR3
TRBV7-8,.,15,TRBD1,ASSPRQGGVANYGYT
TRBV5-1,.,13,TRBD1,ASRPPGTGDGEQY
TRBV5-8,few,14,TRBD1,ASSDDRGLSNQPQH
TRBV6-4,.,12,.,ASSPDPAGNEQF
TRBV9,.,13,TRBD1,ASSSTGGASEKLF
TRBV25-1,.,9,.,ASEVTDTQY
TRBV2,.,13,.,ASELETGVNTEAF
TRBV7-2,.,14,TRBD2,ASSLELAGGIYEQY
TRBV6-1,few,15,.,ASSEGTATYSNQPQH
TRBV6-5,.,13,TRBD1,ASSSTGTGSYGYT
TRBV25-1,.,12,.,ASSETGEADTQY
TRBV6-1,.,12,.,ASIDGGRNSPLH
TRBV6-5,.,14,TRBD2,ASSLGAGGPYNEQF
TRBV6-6,few,14,TRBD1,ASSYRGTGTNEKLF
TRBV13,.,13,TRBD2,ASSLNSGGADTQY
TRBV27,.,14,TRBD1,ASSRNSGTGFHEQY
TRBV29-1,.,12,.,SAQWVQAQETQY
TRBV5-1,few,14,.,ASGFGTSATNEKLF
TRBV21-1,few,13,.,ASSKGQGACEKLF
TRBV5-1,.,13,.,ASSPLGGENTEAF
TRBV29-1,.,12,TRBD1,SVREGQGKTEAF
TRBV5-1,.,12,.,ASSLEAQQETQY
TRBV5-4,.,9,.,ASTLGAGYT
TRBV7-9,.,13,.,ASSPSGGWNQPQH
TRBV29-1,few,12,.,SVDLSGLRGGYT
TRBV30,.,11,.,AWTGFSYNEQF
TRBV5-1,.,13,.,ASSFRGSDNSPLH
TRBV2,.,10,TRBD1,ASSLTGEGYT
TRBV18,.,14,.,ASSPLSARVADTQY
TRBV25-1,.,13,TRBD1,ASSGGQESSYEQY
TRBV27,.,13,TRBD1,ASSRDRGYEETQY
TRBV7-2,.,12,.,ASSFLISGNEQY
TRBV20-1,.,9,.,SATGNYGYT
TRBV18,.,14,TRBD2,ASSPSAGVVYNEQF
TRBV19,.,11,.,ASSIQAGDGYT
TRBV2,.,11,.,ALSDQGSTEAF
TRBV7-9,.,13,.,ASSQRRARKETQY
TRBV19,.,11,.,ASMVDLGAEAF
TRBV4-2,.,11,.,ASSQDRGGPLH
TRBV9,.,12,TRBD2,ASSGGLARETQY
TRBV7-7,few,11,.,ASSLSPGQPQH
TRBV4-1,once,16,.,ASSQGLLLRQATYEQY
TRBV5-1,.,12,TRBD1,ASSPPGQGKTQY
TRBV6-5,.,11,.,ASSTRQEEKLF
TRBV5-6,.,15,.,ASSGGGPNPYNQPQH
TRBV7-2,.,11,.,ASSSTVSYEQY
TRBV30,few,12,TRBD1,AWSAGTGGREQF
TRBV7-9,.,12,.,ASSSSRGTDTQY
TRBV5-4,.,13,TRBD1,ASSLGQGLNTEAF